This T cell receptor beta chain was sequenced for a study of PD-1 blockade in classical Hodgkin lymphoma. Study-wide findings and caveats: Newly diagnosed patients were said to have less baseline TCR diversity than healthy donors did. What drove the repertoire differences, possibly disease activity or prior therapy, has not been defined.

Remarks on this clone: The antigen is unknown.

Regarding time point: newly diagnosed, previously untreated cHL patient sample. Untreated, newly diagnosed classical Hodgkin lymphoma PBMCs served for comparison. Data came from immunoSEQ multiplex PCR; TCRdb stores just in-frame clones and leaves some out. The table lists 45,000 or so clones, approximately 91% of them singletons. This TCR derives from a human donor with classical Hodgkin lymphoma. The sample was peripheral blood mononuclear cells (PBMCs).

The chain's CDR3 is CAISEGTEAFF. In DNA, the CDR3 is TGTGCCATCAGTGAAGGCACTGAAGCTTTCTTT. The chain has TRBV10-3 and TRBJ1-1, with D hard to call. V was cut by 3 bases and J by 4 bases, with 3 bases left in between. This CDR3 has 11 residues. Germline values: CDR1 ENHRY, CDR2 SYGVKD.